The 8 T cell receptor beta chains given below trace back to one sample, sequenced in a study of blood T cell repertoires in COVID-19. The repertoire was sequenced with immunoSEQ multiplex PCR; TCRdb's copy has only in-frame clones and lacks some. The table records around 130,000 clones, about 85% of them present only once. Sequencing used peripheral blood. These receptors were obtained from an older man with acute or convalescent COVID-19.

In its sample, this clone was seen once. An end of the junction does not agree with germline; a read error may underlie this. The chain recombines TRBV2 with TRBJ2-3; tentatively, D is TRBD2 (7 bases). Germline V CDR1 and CDR2: SNHLY, FYNNEI. CDR3 size: 14 residues. The CDR3 is CASKEGGRADTQYF. The DNA for the CDR3 is TGTGCTAGCAAAGAGGGGGGGCGGGCAGATACGCAGTATTTT.

The chain joins TRBV5-1 to TRBJ1-2; D might be TRBD1 (5 bases). V was clipped by 2 bases and J by 3 bases, with 5 bases between them. This CDR3 comprises 12 residues. Looked up from germline, CDR1 is SGHRS and CDR2 is YFSETQ. The CDR3, as DNA: TGCGCCAGCAGCTTAGGGGACTATGGCTACACCTTC. Translation gives CASSLGDYGYTF.

This clone was picked up one time. This chain uses TRBV27 with TRBJ1-1; 8 nucleotides line up with TRBD1. This CDR3 is 13 amino acids long. V lost 3 bases to trimming and J lost 10 bases; unmatched junction nucleotides: 7. Looked up from germline, CDR1 is MNHEY and CDR2 is SMNVEV (reference sequence). CDR3 residues: CASSFGQGARAFF. Here the CDR3 DNA reads TGTGCCAGCAGTTTTGGTCAGGGGGCGCGAGCTTTCTTT.

This chain joins TRBV12-3 or TRBV12-4 and TRBJ1-1; D is unresolved. The CDR3 length is 13 residues. Deletions cut 2 bases from V and 2 bases from J, with 6 bases between. The CDR3 coding sequence is TGTGCCAGCAGTTTAATCAGAAACACTGAAGCTTTCTTT. Protein sequence: CASSLIRNTEAFF.

The CDR3, as DNA: TGTGCCAGCAGCTTAGTCAGGGGCAATCAGCCCCAGCATTTT. Translation: CASSLVRGNQPQHF. The V and J genes are TRBV7-8 and TRBJ1-5; tentative D call: TRBD1 (5 bases). Per germline, CDR1 SGHVS and CDR2 FQNEAQ. The CDR3 totals 14 residues. The V gene lost 1 base and the J gene lost 2 bases, with 6 bases spanning the gap.

The V and J genes are TRBV6-5 and TRBJ1-1, with D unclear. The length of the CDR3 is 14 residues. Germline lookup yields CDR1 MNHEY and CDR2 SVGAGI. V was trimmed by 6 bases and J by 0 bases, leaving 11 bases between them. CDR3 loop: CASSLPRMNTEAFF. The CDR3 DNA reads as TGTGCCAGCAGCTTACCCAGGATGAACACTGAAGCTTTCTTT.

The chain is built from TRBV9 and TRBJ2-6; maybe TRBD2 (5 bases). Trimming pared 2 bases from V and 0 bases from J, leaving 12 bases between. The germline gives CDR1 SGDLS, CDR2 YYNGEE. This CDR3 spans 17 amino acids. CDR3 nucleotides: TGTGCCAGCAGCGTCGCAGGACTGCGCTCTGGGGCCAACGTCCTGACTTTC. It is translated as CASSVAGLRSGANVLTF.

Only one count was recorded for this clone. This chain connects TRBV3-1 (or the pseudogene TRBV3-2) to TRBJ1-1; 8 bases align to TRBD1. V shed 4 bases and J 3 bases; nucleotides not matched to a gene: 7. The germline gives CDR1 LGHDT, CDR2 YNNKEL (reference sequence). This CDR3 spans 15 amino acids. The CDR3 DNA reads TGTGCCAGCAGCCGTCAGGGGGCGCGGGACACTGAAGCTTTCTTT. As protein: CASSRQGARDTEAFF.